This TCR beta chain emerged from a study of Tregs in tolerant kidney transplant recipients. As for the study in general: CD4+CD25+CD127- cells came from roughly 3-day belatacept mixed lymphocyte reactions, some with approximately five-day graft donor restimulation.

The data were produced by immunoSEQ multiplex PCR, yet TCRdb's version contains in-frame clones alone and is incomplete. This sample carries just under 45,000 clones, around 95% of them seen once, and the ten largest clones take about 0.41%. Regarding this clone: Its specificity is unknown.

General study results and limits: Few patients were studied, so findings need validation in larger groups. This study did not directly address biological reproducibility.

This receptor was taken from a human donor in good health. The sample comprised Tregs from blood cultured with allogeneic cells.

CDR3 nucleotides: TGCGCCAGCAGCCCATCTGGGGGCGGCAACTATGGCTACACCTTC. This gives the protein CASSPSGGGNYGYTF. The V gene is TRBV5-1, the J gene TRBJ1-2; possible D gene TRBD1, 6 bases. Germline CDR1 and CDR2: SGHRS and YFSETQ. Trimming shortened V by 4 bases and J by 2 bases, and 15 bases separated the two germline ends. This CDR3 spans 15 amino acids.